The 5 T cell receptor beta chains below come from one sample, sequenced in a study of cytomegalovirus exposure and HLA in healthy donors. PCR employed 60 Vbeta and 13 Jbeta primers. Measured with immunoSEQ multiplex PCR; TCRdb has only the in-frame clones, and not every one. Here the sample spans approximately 200,000 clones, approximately 79% being singletons. Sequenced material: PBMCs. These receptors all stem from a woman between 18 and 29 years old in good health and CMV-seronegative.

The chain couples TRBV5-1 to TRBJ1-3; 9 bases map to TRBD1. The germline V gene has CDR1 SGHRS and CDR2 YFSETQ. J gave up 4 bases and V 4 bases, and 12 bases lay outside the gene matches. This CDR3 has 17 amino acids. The CDR3 bases are TGCGCCAGCAGCCCAACCGGGACAGGGAGGTCAGGAAACACCATATATTTT. This codes for CASSPTGTGRSGNTIYF.

The gene calls are TRBV18 and TRBJ1-1, with unresolved D. Germline-derived CDR1 and CDR2 are KGHSH and LQKENI. This CDR3 is built from 16 residues. Between the trimmed V and J ends, which lost 2 bases and 5 bases, there was a span of 18 bases. This CDR3 reads CASSPSTSDRRTEAFF. The CDR3, as DNA: TGTGCCAGCTCACCAAGTACCTCCGACCGGAGGACTGAAGCTTTCTTT.

In its sample, this clone was seen a few times. The sample has other DNA sequences that encode this CDR3 too. The chain recombines TRBV7-9 with TRBJ1-5, with 9 nucleotides matching TRBD1. The CDR3 consists of 15 residues. The germline V gene has CDR1 SEHNR and CDR2 FQNEAQ (reference sequence). The V gene end was trimmed by 5 bases and the J gene end by 1 base; junction bases not matched to a gene: 3. The CDR3: CASSPGQGSNQPQHF. CDR3 coding DNA: TGTGCCAGCAGCCCGGGACAGGGAAGCAATCAGCCCCAGCATTTT. Combining the CDR3 with reference TRBV7-9 and TRBJ1-5 gives the whole variable domain DTGVSQNPRHKITKRGQNVTFRCDPISEHNRLYWYRQTLGQGPEFLTYFQNEAQLEKSRLLSDRFSAERPKGSFSTLEIQRTEQGDSAMYLCASSPGQGSNQPQHFGDGTRLSIL.

The V and J genes are TRBV9 and TRBJ1-4, with 9 bases that match TRBD1. The CDR3 loop spans 15 amino acids. J was trimmed by 5 bases and V by 0 bases; bases with no gene match: 2. Germline-derived CDR1 and CDR2 are SGDLS and YYNGEE. CDR3 sequence (DNA): TGTGCCAGCAGCGTAGAAGGGACAGGGAATGAAAAACTGTTTTTT. This encodes CASSVEGTGNEKLFF.

About this clone itself: A junction boundary mismatches the germline segment, possibly from a read error. This chain joins TRBV29-1 and TRBJ2-7; 8 bases are shared with TRBD1. The CDR3 runs 11 residues. Germline CDR1 and CDR2: SQVTM and ANQGSEA. In DNA, the CDR3 is TGCAGCTTTGACAGGGGAGACGAGCAGTACTTC. The encoded protein is CSFDRGDEQYF.